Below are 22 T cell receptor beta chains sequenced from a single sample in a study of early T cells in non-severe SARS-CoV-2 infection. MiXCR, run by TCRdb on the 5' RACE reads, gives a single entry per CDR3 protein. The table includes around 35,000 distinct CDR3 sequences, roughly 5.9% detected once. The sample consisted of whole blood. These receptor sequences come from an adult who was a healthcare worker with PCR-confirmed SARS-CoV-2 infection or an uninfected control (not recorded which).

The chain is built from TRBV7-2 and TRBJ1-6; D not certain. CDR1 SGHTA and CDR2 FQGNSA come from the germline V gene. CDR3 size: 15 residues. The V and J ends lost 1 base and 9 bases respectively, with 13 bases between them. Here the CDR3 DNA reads TGTGCCAGCAGCTTAGACTTCCTTAACACTTCACCCCTCCACTTT. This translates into CASSLDFLNTSPLHF.

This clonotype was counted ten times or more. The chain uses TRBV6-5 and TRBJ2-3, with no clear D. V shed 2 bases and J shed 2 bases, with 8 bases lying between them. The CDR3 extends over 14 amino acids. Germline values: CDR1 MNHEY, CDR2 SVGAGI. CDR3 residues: CASSYRETTDTQYF. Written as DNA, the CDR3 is TGTGCCAGCAGTTACAGGGAAACCACAGATACGCAGTATTTT.

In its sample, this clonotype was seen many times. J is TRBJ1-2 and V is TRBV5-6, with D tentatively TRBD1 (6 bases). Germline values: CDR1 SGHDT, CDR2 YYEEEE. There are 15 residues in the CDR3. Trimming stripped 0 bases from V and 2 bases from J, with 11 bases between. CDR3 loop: CASSLDGGENYGYTF. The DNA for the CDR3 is TGTGCCAGCAGCTTGGATGGGGGCGAGAACTATGGCTACACCTTC.

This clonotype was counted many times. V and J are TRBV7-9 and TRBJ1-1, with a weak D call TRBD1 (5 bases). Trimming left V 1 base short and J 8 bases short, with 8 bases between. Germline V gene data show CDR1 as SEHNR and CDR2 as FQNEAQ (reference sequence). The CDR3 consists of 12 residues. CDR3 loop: CASSLVQVEAFF. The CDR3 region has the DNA TGTGCCAGCAGCTTAGTACAGGTAGAAGCTTTCTTT. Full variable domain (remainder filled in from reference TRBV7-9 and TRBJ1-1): DTGVSQNPRHKITKRGQNVTFRCDPISEHNRLYWYRQTLGQGPEFLTYFQNEAQLEKSRLLSDRFSAERPKGSFSTLEIQRTEQGDSAMYLCASSLVQVEAFFGQGTRLTVV.

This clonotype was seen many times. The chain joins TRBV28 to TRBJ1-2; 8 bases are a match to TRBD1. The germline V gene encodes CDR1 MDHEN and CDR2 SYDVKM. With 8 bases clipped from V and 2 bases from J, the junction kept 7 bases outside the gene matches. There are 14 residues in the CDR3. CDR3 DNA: TGTGCCAGCCATGGGACAGGCGGCAACTATGGCTACACCTTC. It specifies CASHGTGGNYGYTF.

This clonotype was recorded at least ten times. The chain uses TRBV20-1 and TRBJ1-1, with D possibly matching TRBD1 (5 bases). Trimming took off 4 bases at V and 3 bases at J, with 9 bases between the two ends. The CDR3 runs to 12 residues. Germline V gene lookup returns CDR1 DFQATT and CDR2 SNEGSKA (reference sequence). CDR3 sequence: CSAKRGDTEAFF. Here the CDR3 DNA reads TGCAGTGCTAAACGGGGGGACACTGAAGCTTTCTTT.

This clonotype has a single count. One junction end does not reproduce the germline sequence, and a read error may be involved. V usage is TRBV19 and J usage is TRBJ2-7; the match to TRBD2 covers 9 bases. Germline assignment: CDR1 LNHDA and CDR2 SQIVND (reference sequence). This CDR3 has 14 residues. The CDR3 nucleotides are TGTGTCAGTATGTCGACTAGCGGTACCTACGAGCAGTACTTC. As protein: CVSMSTSGTYEQYF. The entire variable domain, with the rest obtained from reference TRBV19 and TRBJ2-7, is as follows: DGGITQSPKYLFRKEGQNVTLSCEQNLNHDAMYWYRQDPGQGLRLIYYSQIVNDFQKGDIAEGYSVSREKKESFPLTVTSAQKNPTAFYLCVSMSTSGTYEQYFGPGTRLTVT.

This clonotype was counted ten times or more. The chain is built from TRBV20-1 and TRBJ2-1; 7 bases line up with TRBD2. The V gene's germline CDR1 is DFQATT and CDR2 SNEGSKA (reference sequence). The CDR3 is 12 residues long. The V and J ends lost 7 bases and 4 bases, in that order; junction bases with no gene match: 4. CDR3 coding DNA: TGCAGTGTCCCGCGGGGGTACAATGAGCAGTTCTTC. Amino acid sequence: CSVPRGYNEQFF.

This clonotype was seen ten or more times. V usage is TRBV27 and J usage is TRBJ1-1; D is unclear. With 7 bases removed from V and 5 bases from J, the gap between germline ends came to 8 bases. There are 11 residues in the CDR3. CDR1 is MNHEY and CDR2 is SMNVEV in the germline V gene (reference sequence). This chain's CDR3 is CASIGRTEAFF. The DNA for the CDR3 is TGTGCCAGCATAGGACGGACTGAAGCTTTCTTT.

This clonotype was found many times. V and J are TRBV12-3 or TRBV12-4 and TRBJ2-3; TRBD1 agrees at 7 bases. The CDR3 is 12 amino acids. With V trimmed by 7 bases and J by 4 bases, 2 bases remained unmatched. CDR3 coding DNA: TGTGCCAGCATGACAGGGTCAGATACGCAGTATTTT. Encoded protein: CASMTGSDTQYF.

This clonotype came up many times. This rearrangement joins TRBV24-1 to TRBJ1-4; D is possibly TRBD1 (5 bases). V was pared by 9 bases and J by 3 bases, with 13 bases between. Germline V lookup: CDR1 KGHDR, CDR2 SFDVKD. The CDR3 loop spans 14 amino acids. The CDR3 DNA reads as TGTGCCACCTTGGGGGAAGATTCTAATGAAAAACTGTTTTTT. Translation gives CATLGEDSNEKLFF.

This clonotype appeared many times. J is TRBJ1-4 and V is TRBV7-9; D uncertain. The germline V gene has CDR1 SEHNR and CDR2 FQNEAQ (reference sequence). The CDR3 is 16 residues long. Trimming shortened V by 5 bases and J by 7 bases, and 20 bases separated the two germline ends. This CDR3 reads CASSPPHPARSEKLFF. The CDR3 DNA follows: TGTGCCAGCAGCCCACCCCACCCCGCTCGGAGTGAAAAACTGTTTTTT. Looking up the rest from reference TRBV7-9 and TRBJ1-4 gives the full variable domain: DTGVSQNPRHKITKRGQNVTFRCDPISEHNRLYWYRQTLGQGPEFLTYFQNEAQLEKSRLLSDRFSAERPKGSFSTLEIQRTEQGDSAMYLCASSPPHPARSEKLFFGSGTQLSVL.

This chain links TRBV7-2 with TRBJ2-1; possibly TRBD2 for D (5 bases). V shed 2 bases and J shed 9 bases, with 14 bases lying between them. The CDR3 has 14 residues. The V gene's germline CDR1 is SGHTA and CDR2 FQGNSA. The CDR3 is CASSLRGITVEQFF. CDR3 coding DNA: TGTGCCAGCAGCTTACGGGGAATCACTGTTGAGCAGTTCTTC.

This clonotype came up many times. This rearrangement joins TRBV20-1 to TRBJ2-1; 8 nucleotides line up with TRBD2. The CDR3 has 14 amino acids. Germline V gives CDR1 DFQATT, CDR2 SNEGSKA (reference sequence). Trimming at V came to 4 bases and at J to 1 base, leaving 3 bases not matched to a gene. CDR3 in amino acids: CSANPGGSYNEQFF. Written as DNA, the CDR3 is TGCAGTGCTAATCCGGGGGGGTCCTACAATGAGCAGTTCTTC.

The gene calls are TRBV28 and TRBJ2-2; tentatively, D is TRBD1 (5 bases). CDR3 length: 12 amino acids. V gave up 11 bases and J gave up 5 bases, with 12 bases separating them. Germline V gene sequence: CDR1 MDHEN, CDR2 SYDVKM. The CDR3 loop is CAVLRGTGELFF. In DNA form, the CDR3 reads TGTGCCGTCCTAAGGGGTACCGGGGAGCTGTTTTTT.

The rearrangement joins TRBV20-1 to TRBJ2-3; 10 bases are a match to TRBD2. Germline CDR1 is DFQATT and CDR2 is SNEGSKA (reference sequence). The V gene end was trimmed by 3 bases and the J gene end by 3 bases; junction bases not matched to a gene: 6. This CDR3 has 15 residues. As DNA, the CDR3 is TGCAGTGCTAGTCCCCGGACTAGCGGAACAGATACGCAGTATTTT. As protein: CSASPRTSGTDTQYF.

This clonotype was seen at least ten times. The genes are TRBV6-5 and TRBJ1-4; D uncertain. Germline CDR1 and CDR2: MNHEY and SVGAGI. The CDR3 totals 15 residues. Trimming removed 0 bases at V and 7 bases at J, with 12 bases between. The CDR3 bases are TGTGCCAGCAGTTACTCGAGTTACGGAGGTGAAAAACTGTTTTTT. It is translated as CASSYSSYGGEKLFF.

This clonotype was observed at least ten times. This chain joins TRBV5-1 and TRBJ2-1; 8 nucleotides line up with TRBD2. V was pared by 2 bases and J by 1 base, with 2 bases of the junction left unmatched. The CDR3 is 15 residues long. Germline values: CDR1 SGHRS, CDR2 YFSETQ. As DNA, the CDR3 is TGCGCCAGCAGCTTATTAGCGGGATCCTACAATGAGCAGTTCTTC. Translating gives CASSLLAGSYNEQFF.

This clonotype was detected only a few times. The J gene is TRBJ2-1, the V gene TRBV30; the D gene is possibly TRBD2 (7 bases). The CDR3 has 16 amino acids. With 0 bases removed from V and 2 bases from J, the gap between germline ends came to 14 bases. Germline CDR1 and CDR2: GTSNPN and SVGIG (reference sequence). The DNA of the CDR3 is TGTGCCTGGAGTGTAAGGGGGGGCTTAACCTACAATGAGCAGTTCTTC. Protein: CAWSVRGGLTYNEQFF.

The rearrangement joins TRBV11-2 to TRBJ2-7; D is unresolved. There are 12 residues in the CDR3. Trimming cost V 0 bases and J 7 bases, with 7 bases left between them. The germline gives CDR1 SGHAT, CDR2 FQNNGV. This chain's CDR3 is CASSLDLGEQYF. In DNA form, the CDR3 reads TGTGCCAGCAGCTTAGATCTGGGGGAGCAGTACTTC. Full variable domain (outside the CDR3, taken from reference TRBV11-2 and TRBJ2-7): EAGVAQSPRYKIIEKRQSVAFWCNPISGHATLYWYQQILGQGPKLLIQFQNNGVVDDSQLPKDRFSAERLKGVDSTLKIQPAKLEDSAVYLCASSLDLGEQYFGPGTRLTVT.

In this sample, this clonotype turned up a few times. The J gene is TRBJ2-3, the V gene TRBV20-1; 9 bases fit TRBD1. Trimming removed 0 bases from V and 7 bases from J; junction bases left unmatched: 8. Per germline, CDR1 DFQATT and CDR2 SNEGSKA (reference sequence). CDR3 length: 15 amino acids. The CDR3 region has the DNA TGCAGTGCTAGAGATGTGAGACAGGGGGGTAATACGCAGTATTTT. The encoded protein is CSARDVRQGGNTQYF.

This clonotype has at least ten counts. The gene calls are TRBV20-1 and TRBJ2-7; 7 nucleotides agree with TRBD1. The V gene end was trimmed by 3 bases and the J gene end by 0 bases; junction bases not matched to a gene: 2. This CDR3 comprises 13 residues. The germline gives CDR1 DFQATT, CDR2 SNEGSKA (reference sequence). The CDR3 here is CSARRDSSYEQYF. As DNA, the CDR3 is TGCAGTGCTAGGAGGGACAGCTCCTACGAGCAGTACTTC.